The subject of this entry is one T cell receptor beta chain. Its specificity is unknown. The source of the sample is a study of cytomegalovirus exposure and HLA in healthy donors. Broader study findings: Later on, an analysis found that several of the most significant clusters appeared to be linked to common viral pathogens, which included parvovirus B19.

Between the trimmed V and J ends, which lost 0 bases and 4 bases, there was a span of 9 bases. CDR1 and CDR2 from the germline V gene are GTSNPN and SVGIG (reference sequence). This CDR3 is 13 amino acids long. In the PCR, 60 Vbeta and 13 Jbeta primers were used. Original data processing: Approximately 12 million of 70 million to 80 million unique TCR beta chains were shared, per a later count. Data came from immunoSEQ multiplex PCR; TCRdb stores just in-frame clones and leaves some out. That table furnishes V, J and clone size, whereas the DNA furnished D and trimming. The sample contains around 130,000 clones, 74% of which appear only once. Healthy bone marrow donors made up the cohort.

The sample was PBMCs. The chain has TRBV30 and TRBJ1-2; D ambiguous. This TCR derives from a man aged 35 to 55 in good health and CMV-seropositive. CDR3 coding DNA: TGTGCCTGGAGTGTACAGCTAAGCTATGGCTACACCTTC. Its translation is CAWSVQLSYGYTF.